The 29 T cell receptor beta chains presented below share a single source sample, sequenced in a study of blood T cell repertoires in COVID-19. The data were produced by immunoSEQ multiplex PCR, yet TCRdb's version contains in-frame clones alone and is incomplete. Of approximately 130,000 clones in the sample, over 70% are singletons; the top ten hold 2% to 3%. The sample taken for sequencing was peripheral blood. The origin of the receptors is a man in his fifties with active COVID-19.

This rearrangement joins TRBV7-2 to TRBJ2-5; D call uncertain. The germline gives CDR1 SGHTA, CDR2 FQGNSA. CDR3 length equals 12 residues. V was shortened by 3 bases and J by 4 bases, with 6 bases between the two germline ends. The CDR3 DNA reads as TGTGCCAGCAGCTTGAGGCGAGAGACCCAGTACTTC. Protein product: CASSLRRETQYF.

The chain recombines TRBV7-2 with TRBJ1-5; weak D call: TRBD1 (5 bases). The germline V and J ends were trimmed by 8 bases and 4 bases, with 18 bases remaining between them. The CDR3 consists of 15 residues. Germline loops: CDR1 SGHTA, CDR2 FQGNSA. This CDR3 reads CASGKGQGNNQPQHF. As DNA, the CDR3 is TGTGCCAGCGGGAAGGGGCAGGGTAATAATCAGCCCCAGCATTTT.

The rearrangement joins TRBV27 to TRBJ2-1; the D is unclear. V was cut by 3 bases and J by 5 bases, with 11 bases left in between. This CDR3 region has 14 residues. From germline, CDR1 is MNHEY and CDR2 SMNVEV (reference sequence). CDR3 DNA: TGTGCCAGCAGTTTCGCAGTCCCCCACAATGAGCAGTTCTTC. Protein product: CASSFAVPHNEQFF.

J is TRBJ1-5 and V is TRBV3-1 (or the pseudogene TRBV3-2), with 8 bases matching TRBD1. CDR3 length: 14 amino acids. Trimming cost V 5 bases and J 5 bases; bases outside gene matches: 5. CDR1 and CDR2 from the germline V gene are LGHDT and YNNKEL (reference sequence). CDR3 loop: CASSKGTGYQPQHF. DNA for the CDR3: TGTGCCAGCAGCAAAGGGACAGGCTATCAGCCCCAGCATTTT.

The chain links TRBV5-6 to TRBJ1-2, with a possible D match to TRBD1 (5 bases). The ends were cut back, 4 bases at V and 5 bases at J, with 9 bases in the middle. Germline V gene lookup returns CDR1 SGHDT and CDR2 YYEEEE. CDR3 length: 12 amino acids. CDR3 coding DNA: TGTGCCAGCAGCCCGGGGGGTTATGGCTACACCTTC. This encodes CASSPGGYGYTF. Drawing the rest from reference TRBV5-6 and TRBJ1-2, the complete variable domain is DAGVTQSPTHLIKTRGQQVTLRCSPKSGHDTVSWYQQALGQGPQFIFQYYEEEERQRGNFPDRFSGHQFPNYSSELNVNALLLGDSALYLCASSPGGYGYTFGSGTRLTVV.

Worth noting for this clone: Without the conserved terminal phenylalanine or tryptophan, this CDR3 likely stems from a read error. The DNA is omitted, as the CDR3 cannot be located on it reliably, and the CDR3 follows TCRdb's listing. The chain has TRBV24-1 and TRBJ1-2; the D call in the table, TRBD1, was not verified against the DNA. The germline V gene has CDR1 KGHDR and CDR2 SFDVKD. The CDR3 comprises 12 residues, both ends counted. CDR3 residues: CATSEETGSCRY.

The chain is built from TRBV25-1 and TRBJ1-6; maybe TRBD1 (5 bases). In germline, CDR1 is MGHDK, CDR2 SYGVNS. The CDR3 covers 13 residues. Between the trimmed V and J ends, which lost 4 bases and 8 bases, there was a span of 9 bases. As DNA, the CDR3 is TGTGCCAGCAGTGTCCAGGGTTATTCACCCCTCCACTTT. Protein: CASSVQGYSPLHF.

The chain recombines TRBV27 with TRBJ2-7; 10 positions agree with TRBD1. The germline CDR1 and CDR2 sequences are MNHEY and SMNVEV (reference sequence). This CDR3 has 15 residues. The V segment lost 5 bases and the J segment 0 bases; nucleotides outside the gene matches: 4. This chain's CDR3 is CASSPRTGGSYEQYF. The CDR3 DNA is TGTGCCAGCAGTCCTCGGACAGGGGGCTCCTACGAGCAGTACTTC.

The chain has TRBV7-9 and TRBJ2-5; D unresolved. The CDR3 loop spans 13 amino acids. Trimming left V 6 bases short and J 6 bases short, with 14 bases between. Germline CDR1 SEHNR, CDR2 FQNEAQ (reference sequence). The CDR3 nucleotides are TGTGCCAGCAGGGGCGACGTAGTACAGACCCAGTACTTC. Its translation: CASRGDVVQTQYF.

DNA for the CDR3: TGCGCCAGCAGCTTGGCCGGGACTCCGAACACCGGGGAGCTGTTTTTT. Protein product: CASSLAGTPNTGELFF. The rearrangement links TRBV5-1 to TRBJ2-2, with D possibly TRBD2 on 6 matching bases. CDR1 is SGHRS and CDR2 is YFSETQ in the germline V gene. The CDR3 covers 16 residues. Trimming pared 0 bases from V and 0 bases from J, leaving 9 bases between.

The rearrangement uses TRBV15 and TRBJ2-3; 8 nucleotides line up with TRBD2. The CDR3 sequence is 15 residues long. The germline V gene encodes CDR1 LNHNV and CDR2 YYDKDF (reference sequence). J lost 0 bases, V lost 7 bases, and 6 bases had no gene match. This CDR3 is CATMGGGRSTDTQYF. The CDR3 nucleotides are TGTGCCACCATGGGCGGGGGGAGAAGCACAGATACGCAGTATTTT. The full variable domain, its missing parts supplied by reference TRBV15 and TRBJ2-3, is DAMVIQNPRYQVTQFGKPVTLSCSQTLNHNVMYWYQQKSSQAPKLLFHYYDKDFNNEADTPDNFQSRRPNTSFCFLDIRSPGLGDTAMYLCATMGGGRSTDTQYFGPGTRLTVL.

V is TRBV28 and J is TRBJ1-2, with unresolved D. CDR3 size: 12 residues. Trimming cost V 8 bases and J 3 bases, with 10 bases left between them. Germline CDR1 is MDHEN and CDR2 is SYDVKM. CDR3 nucleotide sequence: TGTGCCAGCTGGGCCAACGACTATGGCTACACCTTC. Translated, it gives CASWANDYGYTF.

The sample holds a few counts of this clone. This rearrangement joins TRBV7-2 to TRBJ2-3; the match to TRBD2 covers 8 bases. Germline values: CDR1 SGHTA, CDR2 FQGNSA. The CDR3 is made up of 15 amino acids. The ends lost 5 bases at V and 6 bases at J; junction bases unmatched: 10. The CDR3 nucleotides are TGTGCCAGCAGCGTTACGGGGGGGGGATTCGATACGCAGTATTTT. Translation gives CASSVTGGGFDTQYF.

This rearrangement joins TRBV6-4 to TRBJ2-1; 8 bases line up with TRBD2. The junction had 5 bases not matched to a gene; V was cut back by 2 bases and J by 5 bases. Germline CDR1 and CDR2: MRHNA and SNTAGT. This CDR3 has 15 amino acids. CDR3 loop: CASSDGAGGNNEQFF. CDR3 DNA: TGTGCCAGCAGTGACGGGGCGGGGGGAAACAATGAGCAGTTCTTC.

The rearrangement uses TRBV19 and TRBJ1-1; D might be TRBD1 (5 bases). Germline-derived CDR1 and CDR2 are LNHDA and SQIVND (reference sequence). The V end lost 8 bases, the J end lost 6 bases, and 19 bases lay between the germline ends. This CDR3 contains 14 residues. CDR3 sequence (DNA): TGTGCCAGTCCGCGGGACCCAGGAGGAGCTGAAGCTTTCTTT. Amino acids: CASPRDPGGAEAFF.

V gene TRBV6-1 combines with J gene TRBJ1-5; D gene ambiguous. Germline values: CDR1 MNHNS, CDR2 SASEGT. The CDR3 covers 15 residues. The V end was cut by 1 base, the J end by 5 bases, with 12 bases between. The DNA of the CDR3 is TGTGCCAGCAGTGAAGGCGGGGTGGGATATCAGCCCCAGCATTTT. Protein product: CASSEGGVGYQPQHF.

The rearrangement links TRBV7-2 to TRBJ1-2; 10 bases are shared with TRBD1. Germline CDR1 reads SGHTA; CDR2 reads FQGNSA. The CDR3 has 12 residues. With 5 bases clipped from V and 10 bases from J, the junction kept 4 bases outside the gene matches. CDR3 protein: CASSRDRGAYTF. CDR3 nucleotides: TGTGCCAGCAGCAGGGACAGGGGTGCCTACACCTTC.

The rearrangement links TRBV27 to TRBJ2-3; TRBD2 might be the D (7 bases). From germline, CDR1 is MNHEY and CDR2 SMNVEV (reference sequence). The CDR3 length is 13 residues. The V end lost 2 bases, the J end lost 6 bases, and 9 bases lay between the germline ends. CDR3 in DNA: TGTGCCAGCAGTTTAGCGGGGGCGGATACGCAGTATTTT. Its translation is CASSLAGADTQYF.

This clone was detected once. The chain combines TRBV18 with TRBJ2-7, with TRBD1 identical over 8 bases. The germline V gene has CDR1 KGHSH and CDR2 LQKENI. The CDR3 is 15 amino acids. V shed 5 bases and J 1 base; nucleotides not matched to a gene: 7. The CDR3 region has the DNA TGTGCCAGCTCAGAGCGGACAGGGCGATCCTACGAGCAGTACTTC. This encodes CASSERTGRSYEQYF.

The V and J genes are TRBV18 and TRBJ1-2, with TRBD1 matching over 8 bases. The CDR3 is 17 residues long. V shed 3 bases and J 2 bases; nucleotides not matched to a gene: 11. Germline-derived CDR1 and CDR2 are KGHSH and LQKENI. The CDR3 loop reads CASSPQGALSANYGYTF. CDR3 DNA: TGTGCCAGCTCACCCCAGGGGGCTCTCTCCGCCAACTATGGCTACACCTTC.

The gene calls are TRBV5-4 and TRBJ2-1, with 12 bases aligning to TRBD2. Trimming took 3 bases from V and 4 from J; bases not matched to a gene: 11. The CDR3 totals 18 residues. Germline CDR1 reads SGHNT; CDR2 reads YYREEE (reference sequence). CDR3 loop: CASSSGLAGPSSYNEQFF. The CDR3 region has the DNA TGTGCCAGCAGCTCGGGACTAGCGGGTCCTTCTTCTTACAATGAGCAGTTCTTC.

This chain joins TRBV2 and TRBJ1-2, with D hard to call. Trimming stripped 6 bases from V and 10 bases from J, with 12 bases between. Germline V gene lookup returns CDR1 SNHLY and CDR2 FYNNEI. The length of the CDR3 is 11 residues. CDR3 region: CASSSLPYYTF. DNA for the CDR3: TGTGCCAGCAGCTCACTGCCTTACTACACCTTC.

V gene TRBV11-2 combines with J gene TRBJ2-5; TRBD1 might be the D (6 bases). Trimming took off 5 bases at V and 6 bases at J, with 16 bases between the two ends. Germline-derived CDR1 and CDR2 are SGHAT and FQNNGV. The CDR3 sequence is 14 residues long. Here the CDR3 reads CASSTTSQGQTQYF. The CDR3 DNA follows: TGTGCCAGCAGCACAACTTCACAGGGCCAGACCCAGTACTTC.

The chain employs TRBV11-2 and TRBJ2-3, with D uncertain. Trimming stripped 4 bases from V and 2 bases from J, with 7 bases between. The CDR3 consists of 13 residues. From germline, CDR1 is SGHAT and CDR2 FQNNGV. In DNA, the CDR3 is TGTGCCAGCAGCTGGGCAGCCACAGATACGCAGTATTTT. This encodes CASSWAATDTQYF.

The chain is built from TRBV7-2 and TRBJ2-5, with 10 bases fitting TRBD2. The V gene end was trimmed by 1 base and the J gene end by 4 bases; junction bases not matched to a gene: 6. Germline values: CDR1 SGHTA, CDR2 FQGNSA. This CDR3 has 16 amino acids. For the CDR3, the DNA is TGTGCCAGCAGCTTAGTAGGGTCTAGCGGGGGAGAGACCCAGTACTTC. Translated, it gives CASSLVGSSGGETQYF.

The chain links TRBV7-9 to TRBJ1-4; D is perhaps TRBD1 (6 bases). The germline V and J ends were trimmed by 4 bases and 8 bases, with 20 bases remaining between them. This CDR3 has 16 residues. From germline, CDR1 is SEHNR and CDR2 FQNEAQ (reference sequence). The CDR3 DNA follows: TGTGCCAGCAGCTCGATGGTAGGGGGAATGGACGAAAAACTGTTTTTT. It is translated as CASSSMVGGMDEKLFF.

The V and J genes are TRBV11-3 and TRBJ2-1; D ambiguous. Trimming left V 5 bases short and J 7 bases short, with 15 bases between. Germline CDR1 and CDR2: SGHNT and YENEEA. CDR3 length: 14 residues. CDR3 amino acids: CASSPRTVSNEQFF. Written as DNA, the CDR3 is TGTGCCAGCAGCCCTAGAACCGTTTCGAATGAGCAGTTCTTC.

This chain connects TRBV6-5 to TRBJ2-2, with TRBD1 identical over 8 bases. Germline V gene sequence: CDR1 MNHEY, CDR2 SVGAGI. CDR3 length equals 13 residues. The trim removed 8 bases at V and 1 base at J, leaving 0 bases unmatched. The CDR3, as DNA: TGTGCCAGCGACAGGGGGAACACCGGGGAGCTGTTTTTT. This encodes CASDRGNTGELFF.

CDR3 loop: CASSPSPTNEKLFF. CDR3 nucleotide sequence: TGCGCCAGCAGCCCAAGCCCGACTAATGAAAAACTGTTTTTT. The V and J genes are TRBV4-1 and TRBJ1-4; D unclear. The CDR3 runs 14 residues. V lost 4 bases and J 2 bases, leaving 8 bases between the germline ends. CDR1 MGHRA and CDR2 YSYEKL come from the germline V gene.